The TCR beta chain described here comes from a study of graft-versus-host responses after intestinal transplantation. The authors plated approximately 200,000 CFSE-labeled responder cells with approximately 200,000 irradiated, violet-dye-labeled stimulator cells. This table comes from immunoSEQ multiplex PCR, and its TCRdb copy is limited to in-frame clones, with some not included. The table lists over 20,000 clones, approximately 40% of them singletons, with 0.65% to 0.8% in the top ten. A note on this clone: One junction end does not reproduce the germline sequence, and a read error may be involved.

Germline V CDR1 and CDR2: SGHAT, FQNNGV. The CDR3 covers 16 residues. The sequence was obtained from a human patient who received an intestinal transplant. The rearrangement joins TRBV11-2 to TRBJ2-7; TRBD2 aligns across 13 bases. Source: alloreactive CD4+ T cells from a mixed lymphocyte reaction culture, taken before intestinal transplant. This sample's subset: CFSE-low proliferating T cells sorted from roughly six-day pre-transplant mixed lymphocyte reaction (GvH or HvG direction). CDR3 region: CASSLGRTSGGLGQYF. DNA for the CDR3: TGTGCCAGCAGTTTAGGGAGGACTAGCGGGGGCCTGGGGCAGTACTTC.